A selection of T cell receptor beta chains follows, all from one sample in a study of blood T cell repertoires in COVID-19. Profiled with immunoSEQ multiplex PCR; TCRdb holds only in-frame clones, not every one. The profile shows 40,000 or so clones, about 85% of them singletons. Input material: peripheral blood. The origin of the receptors is a man aged 55 to 70 with COVID-19, enrolled during active disease. Both conserved end residues are part of each CDR3. D genes are given only for firm matches.

v_call d_call cdr3_aa
TRBV5-4 . CASSINTDTQYF
TRBV5-6 TRBD1 CASSWDRGWDEQFF
TRBV19 . CASSTRGHWDSSNQPQHF
TRBV29-1 TRBD1 CSVMGQAKNNEQFF
TRBV10-3 . CAITGGGQKGPNEQFF
TRBV28 . CASSWAPSGANVLTF
TRBV6-6 TRBD1 CASRGDSLDEKLFF
TRBV6-5 . CASSYSGQINNSPLHF
TRBV28 . CASSLGAIEEQFF
TRBV7-9 TRBD2 CASSLEAGESYEQYF
TRBV28 TRBD2 CASNLAESSYEQYF
TRBV7-3 TRBD2 CASSPWGGEGNEQFF
TRBV19 . CASSIDVITGETQYF
TRBV28 . CASNIAGGQRYTF
TRBV15 TRBD1 CATSNRGVDTEAFF
TRBV28 . CASIDRKEAKNIQYF
TRBV6-5 . CASSYAERNSPLHF
TRBV29-1 . CSVEQGITEAFF
TRBV4-3 . CASSQVLAADTQYF
TRBV7-9 TRBD1 CASSLGPTGGNGYTF
TRBV6-5 . CASGTASAYEQYF
TRBV30 TRBD2 CAWGTSGGVGQYF
TRBV5-1 . CASSLDGGRGNYGYTF
TRBV7-8 . CASTTIQSRLGAIHPAKNIQYF
TRBV19 TRBD2 CASSIEASGRETQYF
TRBV28 TRBD2 CASSLTGGSYEQYF
TRBV6-5 TRBD1 CASSNTGVDNSPLHF
TRBV9 . CASSVSRDGGKEGYNEQFF
TRBV5-4 . CASSEGQTNNEKLFF